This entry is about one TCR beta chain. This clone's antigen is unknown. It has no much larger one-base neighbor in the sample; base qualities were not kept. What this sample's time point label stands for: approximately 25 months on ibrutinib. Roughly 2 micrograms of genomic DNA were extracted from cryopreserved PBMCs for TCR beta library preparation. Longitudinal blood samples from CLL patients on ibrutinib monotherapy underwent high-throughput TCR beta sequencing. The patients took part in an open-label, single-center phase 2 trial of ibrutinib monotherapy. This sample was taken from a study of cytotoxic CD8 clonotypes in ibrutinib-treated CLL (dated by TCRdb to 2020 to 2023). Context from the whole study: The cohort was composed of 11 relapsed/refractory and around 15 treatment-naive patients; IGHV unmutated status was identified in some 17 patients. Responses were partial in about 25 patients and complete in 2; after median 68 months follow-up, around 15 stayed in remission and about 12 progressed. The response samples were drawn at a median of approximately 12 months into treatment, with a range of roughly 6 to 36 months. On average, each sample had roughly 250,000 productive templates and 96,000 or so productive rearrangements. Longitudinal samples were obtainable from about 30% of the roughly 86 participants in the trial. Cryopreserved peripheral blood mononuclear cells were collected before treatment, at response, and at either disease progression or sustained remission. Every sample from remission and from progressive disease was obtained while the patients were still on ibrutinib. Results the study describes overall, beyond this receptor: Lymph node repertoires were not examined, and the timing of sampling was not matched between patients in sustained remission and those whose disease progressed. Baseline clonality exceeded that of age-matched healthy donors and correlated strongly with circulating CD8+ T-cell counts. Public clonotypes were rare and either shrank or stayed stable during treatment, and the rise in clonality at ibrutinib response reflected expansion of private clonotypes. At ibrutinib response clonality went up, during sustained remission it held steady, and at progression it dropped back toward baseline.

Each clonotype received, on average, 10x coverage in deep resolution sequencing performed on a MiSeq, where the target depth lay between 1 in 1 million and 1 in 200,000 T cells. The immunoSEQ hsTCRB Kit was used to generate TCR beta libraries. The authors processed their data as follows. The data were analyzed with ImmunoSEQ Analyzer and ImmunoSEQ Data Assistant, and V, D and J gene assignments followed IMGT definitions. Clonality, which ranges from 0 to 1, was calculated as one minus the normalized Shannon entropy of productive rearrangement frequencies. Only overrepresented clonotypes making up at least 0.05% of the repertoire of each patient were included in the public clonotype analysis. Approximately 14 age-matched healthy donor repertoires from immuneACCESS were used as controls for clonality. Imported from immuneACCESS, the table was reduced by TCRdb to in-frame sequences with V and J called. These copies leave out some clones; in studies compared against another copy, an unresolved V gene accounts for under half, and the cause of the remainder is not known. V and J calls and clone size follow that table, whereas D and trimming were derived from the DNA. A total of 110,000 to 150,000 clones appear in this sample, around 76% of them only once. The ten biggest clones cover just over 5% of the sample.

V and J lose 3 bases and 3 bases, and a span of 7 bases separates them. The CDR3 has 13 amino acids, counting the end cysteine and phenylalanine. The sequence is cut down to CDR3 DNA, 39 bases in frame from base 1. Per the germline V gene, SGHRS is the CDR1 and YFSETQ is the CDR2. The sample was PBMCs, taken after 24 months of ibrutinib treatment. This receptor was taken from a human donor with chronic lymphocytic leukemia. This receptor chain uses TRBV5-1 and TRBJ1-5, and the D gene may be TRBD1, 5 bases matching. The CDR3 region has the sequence CASSWDLNQPQHF. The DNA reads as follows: TGCGCCAGCAGCTGGGACCTCAATCAGCCCCAGCATTTT.